What follows describes a single T cell receptor (beta chain). Its antigen is still unknown. This entry is derived from a study of cytomegalovirus exposure and HLA in healthy donors. It was with 60 Vbeta and 13 Jbeta primers that the PCR ran. Assay: immunoSEQ multiplex PCR; the TCRdb copy retains only in-frame clones and omits some. This table has around 150,000 clones, 75% to 85% appearing once. The CDR3 loop spans 18 amino acids. Germline V lookup: CDR1 LNHDA, CDR2 SQIVND (reference sequence). The J segment lost 7 bases and the V segment lost 7 bases, leaving 13 bases of the junction unmatched. Broader study findings: Segments of the TCR beta V type were, in most cases, productive about 87% or about 30% of the time in an earlier analysis.

This sequence was found in a man aged 30 to 39 in good health and CMV-seronegative. V and J are TRBV19 and TRBJ2-2; TRBD2 matches 15 bases. Material for sequencing was PBMCs. The CDR3 region is CASKAGPGLAGGNGELFF. The CDR3 DNA follows: TGTGCCAGTAAGGCAGGACCTGGACTAGCGGGAGGGAACGGGGAGCTGTTTTTT.